This T cell receptor beta chain was sequenced during a study of CD8+ T cells in alopecia areata listed by TCRdb under 2018. For the study in its entirety: Treated patients were enrolled in an open-label pilot trial of oral tofacitinib, 5 to 10 mg twice daily, for moderate-to-severe alopecia areata. Patients stayed on tofacitinib for 6 to 18 months and then had 6 months of follow-up off drug so that delayed response and recurrence could be assessed. High-throughput TCRbeta sequencing was used to examine T cell clonal expansion in alopecia areata in both the C3H/HeJ mouse model and human patients. Human TCRbeta sequencing covered scalp tissue and sorted CD4+ and CD8+ peripheral blood T cells from patchy and totalis/universalis alopecia areata patients and healthy controls. Patients on tofacitinib were biopsied at baseline and after 4 and 24 weeks of treatment, and several of the patients also had a later scalp biopsy. Scalp clonality was compared across normal scalp (n=4), patchy alopecia areata scalp (n=8), and alopecia totalis/universalis scalp (n=8). The RNA source kit depended on sample type: the PAXgene miRNA kit for fixed scalp, the miRNeasy kit for PBMCs, and the RNeasy kit for mouse skin. TCRbeta CDR3 regions were amplified by immunoSEQ multiplex PCR using 35 Vbeta forward and 13 Jbeta reverse primers. Study-wide conclusions, independent of this receptor: Resident alphabeta T cells in normal human skin are also sequenced, complicating scalp TCR repertoire analysis, unlike mouse skin dominated by gammadelta T cells. Compared with normal scalp, lesional scalp, particularly in alopecia totalis/universalis, had higher clonality and more expanded CD8+ clones, which suggests antigenic drive. Shared TCR sequences between patients were less evident than in mice, which may be partly attributable to HLA diversity in the patient population.

To prepare the library, the immunoSEQ multiplex PCR assay was applied. To provide template for TCR sequencing, every sample had RNA extracted and reverse transcribed into cDNA. SuperScript III was used to make first-strand cDNA, primed with a 2:1 mix of oligo-dT and random hexamers. A synthetic immune receptor repertoire was used to gauge amplification bias, and whatever bias remained was removed computationally. As for how the authors treated the data: Raw reads were preprocessed to remove errors, and CDR3 was defined according to IMGT conventions as the region from the conserved cysteine to phenylalanine. To get clonality, Shannon entropy was normalized by log2 of the number of productive unique TCRs and the result was subtracted from 1. Whether each scalp clone was CD4 or CD8 was inferred by checking scalp TCRbeta sequences against the CD4 and CD8 repertoires from sorted blood. What TCRdb holds here is the immuneACCESS table cut down to in-frame rearrangements. Part of the clones is not present; checked against another copy, under half of the missing clones reflect an unresolved V gene, and the others are unexplained. V and J calls and clone size follow that table, whereas D and trimming were derived from the DNA. The sample table lists 150,000 to 200,000 clones, approximately 56% of them with a count of one. The ten largest clones add up to roughly 14% of the sample.

CDR1 and CDR2 are drawn from the germline V gene: SQVTM, ANQGSEA. Including the terminal cysteine and phenylalanine, the CDR3 comprises 15 residues. The CDR3 DNA has 45 bases and is translated from base 1. The trim is 1 base for V and 3 bases for J, with a gap of 15 bases between the germline ends. The label giving this sample's time point can be read as: baseline before oral tofacitinib. Lesional scalp punch biopsies and peripheral blood were obtained from alopecia areata patients. PBMCs were separated by density centrifugation and stained for CD3, CD4 and CD8, after which CD4+ and CD8+ T cells were sorted on a FACSAria. A few counts support this clone. It lacks a known antigen. The sample holds no much larger clone one base away, and base qualities are not on file.

The V and J genes are TRBV29-1 and TRBJ1-1; a tentative D call is TRBD1 (6 bases match). The TCR comes from a human donor with alopecia areata. Sequenced here: CD4+ T cells sorted from blood, sampled at week 0. The DNA sequence is as follows: TGCAGCGTTGAAGTTCGTAGGACAGTGGACACTGAAGCTTTCTTT. This yields the protein CSVEVRRTVDTEAFF.